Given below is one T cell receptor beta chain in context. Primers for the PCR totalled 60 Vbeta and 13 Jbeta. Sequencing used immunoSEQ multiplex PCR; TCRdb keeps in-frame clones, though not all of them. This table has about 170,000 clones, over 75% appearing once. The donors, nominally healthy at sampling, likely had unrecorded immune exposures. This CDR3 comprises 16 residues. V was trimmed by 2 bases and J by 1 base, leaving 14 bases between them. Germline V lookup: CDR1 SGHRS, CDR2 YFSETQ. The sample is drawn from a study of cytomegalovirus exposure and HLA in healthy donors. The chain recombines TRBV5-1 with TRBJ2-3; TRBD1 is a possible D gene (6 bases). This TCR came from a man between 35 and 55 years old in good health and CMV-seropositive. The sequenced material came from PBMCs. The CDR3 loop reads CASSFRTGSGTDTQYF. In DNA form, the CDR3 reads TGCGCCAGCAGCTTCCGCACAGGGTCGGGCACAGATACGCAGTATTTT.